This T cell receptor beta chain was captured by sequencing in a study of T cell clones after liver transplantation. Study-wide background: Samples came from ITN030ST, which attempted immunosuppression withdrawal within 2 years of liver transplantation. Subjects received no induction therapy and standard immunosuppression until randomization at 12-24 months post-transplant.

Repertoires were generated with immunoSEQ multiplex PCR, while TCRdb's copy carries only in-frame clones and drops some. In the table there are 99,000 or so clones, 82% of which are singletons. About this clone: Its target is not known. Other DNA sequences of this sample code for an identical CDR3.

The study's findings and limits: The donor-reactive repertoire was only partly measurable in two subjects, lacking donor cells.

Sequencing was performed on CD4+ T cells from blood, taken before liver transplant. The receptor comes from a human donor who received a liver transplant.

The CDR3 loop reads CAISEGGSYNEQFF. DNA of the CDR3: TGTGCCATCAGTGAGGGAGGATCCTACAATGAGCAGTTCTTC. V and J are TRBV10-3 and TRBJ2-1; D might be TRBD2 (5 bases). The CDR3 totals 14 residues. Germline V CDR1 and CDR2: ENHRY, SYGVKD. The ends were cut back, 2 bases at V and 1 base at J, with 6 bases in the middle.